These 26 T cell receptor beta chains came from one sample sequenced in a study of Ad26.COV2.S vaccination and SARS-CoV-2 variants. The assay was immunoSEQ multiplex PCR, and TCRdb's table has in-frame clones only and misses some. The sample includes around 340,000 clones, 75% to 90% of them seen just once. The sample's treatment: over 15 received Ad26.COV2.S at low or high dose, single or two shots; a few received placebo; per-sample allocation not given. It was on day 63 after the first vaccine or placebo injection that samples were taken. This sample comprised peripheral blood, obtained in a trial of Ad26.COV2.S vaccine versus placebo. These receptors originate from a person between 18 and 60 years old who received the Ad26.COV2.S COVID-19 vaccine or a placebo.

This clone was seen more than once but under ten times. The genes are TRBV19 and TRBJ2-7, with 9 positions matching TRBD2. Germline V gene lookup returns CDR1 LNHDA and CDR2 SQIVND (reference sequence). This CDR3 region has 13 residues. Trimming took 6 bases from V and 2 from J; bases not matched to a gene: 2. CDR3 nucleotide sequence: TGTGCCAGTAGCGTAGCGGGAGCCTACGAGCAGTACTTC. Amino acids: CASSVAGAYEQYF.

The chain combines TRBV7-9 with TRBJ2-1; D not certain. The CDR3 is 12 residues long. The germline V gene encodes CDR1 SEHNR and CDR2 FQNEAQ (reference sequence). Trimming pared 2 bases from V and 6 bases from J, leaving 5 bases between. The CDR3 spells CASSLRINEQFF. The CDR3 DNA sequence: TGTGCCAGCAGCTTAAGGATCAATGAGCAGTTCTTC.

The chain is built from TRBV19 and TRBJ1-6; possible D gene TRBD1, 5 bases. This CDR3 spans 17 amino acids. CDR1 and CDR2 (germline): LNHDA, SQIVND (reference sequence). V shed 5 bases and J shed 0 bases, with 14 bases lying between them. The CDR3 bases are TGTGCCAGTAGTCGGGACCCCGGGCGCTCCTATAATTCACCCCTCCACTTT. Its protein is CASSRDPGRSYNSPLHF.

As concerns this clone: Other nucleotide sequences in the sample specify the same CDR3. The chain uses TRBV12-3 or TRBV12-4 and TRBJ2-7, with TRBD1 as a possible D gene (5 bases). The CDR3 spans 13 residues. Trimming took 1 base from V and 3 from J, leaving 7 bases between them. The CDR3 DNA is TGTGCCAGCAGTTTAGGGCAGGGCTACGAGCAGTACTTC. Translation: CASSLGQGYEQYF.

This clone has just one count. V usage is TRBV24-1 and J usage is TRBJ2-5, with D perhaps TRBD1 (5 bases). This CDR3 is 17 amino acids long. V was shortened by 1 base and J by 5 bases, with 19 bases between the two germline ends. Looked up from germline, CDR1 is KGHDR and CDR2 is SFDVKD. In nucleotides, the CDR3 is TGTGCCACCAGTGATTTTCCTCAGGGAACGGCGATGGAGACCCAGTACTTC. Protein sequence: CATSDFPQGTAMETQYF.

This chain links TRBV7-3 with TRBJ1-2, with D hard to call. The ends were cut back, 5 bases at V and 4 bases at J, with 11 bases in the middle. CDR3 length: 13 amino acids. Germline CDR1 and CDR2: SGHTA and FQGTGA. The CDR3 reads CASSLHDGYGYTF. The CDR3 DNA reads TGTGCCAGCAGCCTACATGATGGCTATGGCTACACCTTC. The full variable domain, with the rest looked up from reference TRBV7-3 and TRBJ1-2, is GAGVSQTPSNKVTEKGKYVELRCDPISGHTALYWYRQSLGQGPEFLIYFQGTGAADDSGLPNDRFFAVRPEGSVSTLKIQRTERGDSAVYLCASSLHDGYGYTFGSGTRLTVV.

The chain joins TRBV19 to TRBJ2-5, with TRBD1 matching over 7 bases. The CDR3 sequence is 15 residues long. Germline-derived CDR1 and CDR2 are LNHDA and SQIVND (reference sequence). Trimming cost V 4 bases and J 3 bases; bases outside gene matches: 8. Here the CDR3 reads CASSTQGQWKETQYF. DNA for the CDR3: TGTGCCAGTAGTACCCAGGGACAGTGGAAAGAGACCCAGTACTTC.

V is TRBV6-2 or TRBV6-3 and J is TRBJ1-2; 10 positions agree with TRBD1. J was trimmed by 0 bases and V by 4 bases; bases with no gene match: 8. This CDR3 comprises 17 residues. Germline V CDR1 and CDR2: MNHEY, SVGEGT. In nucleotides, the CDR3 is TGTGCCAGCAGTTCATGGGACAGGGGACTACCTAACTATGGCTACACCTTC. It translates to CASSSWDRGLPNYGYTF.

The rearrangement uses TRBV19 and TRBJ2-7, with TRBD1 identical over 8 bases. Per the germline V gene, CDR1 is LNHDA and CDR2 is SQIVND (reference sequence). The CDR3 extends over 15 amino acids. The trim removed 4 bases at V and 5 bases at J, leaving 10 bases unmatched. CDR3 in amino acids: CASSTSDRVHNEQYF. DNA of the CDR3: TGTGCCAGTAGTACCTCGGACAGGGTTCACAACGAGCAGTACTTC.

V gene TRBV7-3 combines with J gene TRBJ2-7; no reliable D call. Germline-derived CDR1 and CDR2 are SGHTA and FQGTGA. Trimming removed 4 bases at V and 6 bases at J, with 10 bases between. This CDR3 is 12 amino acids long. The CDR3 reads CASSSYLGEQYF. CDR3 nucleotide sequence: TGTGCCAGCAGCTCCTACCTCGGCGAGCAGTACTTC.

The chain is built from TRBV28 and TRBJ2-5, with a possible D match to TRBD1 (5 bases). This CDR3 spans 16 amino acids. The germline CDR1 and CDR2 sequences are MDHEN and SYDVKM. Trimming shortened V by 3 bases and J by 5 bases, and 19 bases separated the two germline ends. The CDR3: CASSFAGRTKQETQYF. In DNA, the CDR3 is TGTGCCAGCAGTTTCGCAGGGCGAACAAAACAGGAGACCCAGTACTTC.

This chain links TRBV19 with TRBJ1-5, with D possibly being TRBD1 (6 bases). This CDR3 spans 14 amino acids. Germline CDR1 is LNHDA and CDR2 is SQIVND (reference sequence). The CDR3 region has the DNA TGTACCGGGAAGGGGGGTGAGGGCGATCAGCCCCAGCATTTT. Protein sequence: CTGKGGEGDQPQHF.

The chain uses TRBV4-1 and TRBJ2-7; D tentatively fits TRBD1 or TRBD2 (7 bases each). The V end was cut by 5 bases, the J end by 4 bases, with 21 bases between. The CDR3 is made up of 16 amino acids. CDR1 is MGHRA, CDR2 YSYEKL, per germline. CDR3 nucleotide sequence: TGCGCCAGCAGCATCTCCAGCGGGACAGACTTTTACGAGCAGTACTTC. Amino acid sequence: CASSISSGTDFYEQYF.

This CDR3 reads CASSLQGGTNYGYTF. The CDR3, as DNA: TGTGCCAGCAGTCTACAGGGGGGGACTAACTATGGCTACACCTTC. This sequence joins TRBV2 and TRBJ1-2; 8 bases are shared with TRBD1. V lost 5 bases, J lost 0 bases, and 5 bases stayed unmatched. The CDR3 runs to 15 residues. In germline, CDR1 is SNHLY, CDR2 FYNNEI.

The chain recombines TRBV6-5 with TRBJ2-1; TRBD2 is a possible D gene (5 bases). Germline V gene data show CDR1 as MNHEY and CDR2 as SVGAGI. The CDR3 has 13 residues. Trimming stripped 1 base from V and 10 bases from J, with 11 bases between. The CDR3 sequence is CASSYFSWREQFF. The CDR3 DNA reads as TGTGCCAGCAGTTACTTTTCGTGGAGGGAGCAGTTCTTC.

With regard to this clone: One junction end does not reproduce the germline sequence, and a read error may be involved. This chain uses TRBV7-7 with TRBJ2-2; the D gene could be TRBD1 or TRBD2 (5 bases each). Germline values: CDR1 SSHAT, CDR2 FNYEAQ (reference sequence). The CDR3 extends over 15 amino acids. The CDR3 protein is CASSSNRDETGELFF. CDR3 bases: TGTGCTAGCAGCTCAAACCGGGACGAGACCGGGGAGCTGTTTTTT.

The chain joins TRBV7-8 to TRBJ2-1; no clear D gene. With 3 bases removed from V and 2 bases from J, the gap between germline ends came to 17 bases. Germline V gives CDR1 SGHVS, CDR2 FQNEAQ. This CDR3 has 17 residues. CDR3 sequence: CASSFEWGRAPYNEQFF. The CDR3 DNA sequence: TGTGCCAGCAGCTTCGAGTGGGGAAGGGCTCCCTACAATGAGCAGTTCTTC.

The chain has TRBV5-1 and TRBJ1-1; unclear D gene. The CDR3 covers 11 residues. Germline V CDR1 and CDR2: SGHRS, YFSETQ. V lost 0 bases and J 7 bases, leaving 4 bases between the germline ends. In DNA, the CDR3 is TGCGCCAGCAGCTTGGGCCGTGAAGCTTTCTTT. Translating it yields CASSLGREAFF.

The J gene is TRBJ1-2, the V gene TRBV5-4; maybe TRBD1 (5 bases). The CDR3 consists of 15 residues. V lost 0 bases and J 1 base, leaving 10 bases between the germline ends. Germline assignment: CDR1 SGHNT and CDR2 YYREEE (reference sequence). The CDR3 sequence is CASSLGGALNYGYTF. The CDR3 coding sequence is TGTGCCAGCAGCTTGGGGGGCGCTCTTAACTATGGCTACACCTTC.

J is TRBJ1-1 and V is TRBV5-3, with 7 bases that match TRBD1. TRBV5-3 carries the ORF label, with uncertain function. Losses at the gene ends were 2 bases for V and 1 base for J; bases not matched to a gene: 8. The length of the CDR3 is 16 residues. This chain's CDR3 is CARSFLPDRANTEAFF. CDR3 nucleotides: TGTGCCAGAAGCTTTTTACCCGACAGGGCGAACACTGAAGCTTTCTTT.

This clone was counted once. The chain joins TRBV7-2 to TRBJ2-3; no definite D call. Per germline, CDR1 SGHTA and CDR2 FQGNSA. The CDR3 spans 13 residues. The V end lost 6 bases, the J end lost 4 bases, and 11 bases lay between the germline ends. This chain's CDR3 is CASSYRNSDTQYF. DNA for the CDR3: TGTGCCAGCAGTTATCGTAATTCAGATACGCAGTATTTT.

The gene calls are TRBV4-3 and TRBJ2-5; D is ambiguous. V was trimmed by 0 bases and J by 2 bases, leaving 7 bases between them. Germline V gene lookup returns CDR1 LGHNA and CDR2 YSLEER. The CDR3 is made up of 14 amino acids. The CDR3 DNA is TGCGCCAGCAGCCAAGAGTGGGGTCAAGAGACCCAGTACTTC. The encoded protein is CASSQEWGQETQYF.

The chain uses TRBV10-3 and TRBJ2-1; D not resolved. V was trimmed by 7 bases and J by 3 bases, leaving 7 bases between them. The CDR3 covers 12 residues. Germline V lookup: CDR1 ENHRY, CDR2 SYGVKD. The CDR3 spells CAIIICYNEQFF. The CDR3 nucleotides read TGTGCCATCATTATCTGCTACAATGAGCAGTTCTTC.

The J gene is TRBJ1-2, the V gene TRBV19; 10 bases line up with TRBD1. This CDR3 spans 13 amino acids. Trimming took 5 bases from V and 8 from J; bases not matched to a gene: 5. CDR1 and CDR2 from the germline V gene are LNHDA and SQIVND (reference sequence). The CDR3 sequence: CASSSGQGRGYTF. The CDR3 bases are TGTGCCAGTAGTTCGGGACAGGGGAGAGGCTACACCTTC. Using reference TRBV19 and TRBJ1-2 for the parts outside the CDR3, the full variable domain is DGGITQSPKYLFRKEGQNVTLSCEQNLNHDAMYWYRQDPGQGLRLIYYSQIVNDFQKGDIAEGYSVSREKKESFPLTVTSAQKNPTAFYLCASSSGQGRGYTFGSGTRLTVV.

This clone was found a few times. DNA of the CDR3: TGTGCCAGTAGTCCGGGACAGGGGGAGAACTATGGCTACACCTTC. Translated, it gives CASSPGQGENYGYTF. The rearrangement uses TRBV19 and TRBJ1-2; 11 bases match TRBD1. Germline loops: CDR1 LNHDA, CDR2 SQIVND (reference sequence). The J segment lost 2 bases and the V segment lost 5 bases, leaving 4 bases of the junction unmatched. The CDR3 has 15 residues.

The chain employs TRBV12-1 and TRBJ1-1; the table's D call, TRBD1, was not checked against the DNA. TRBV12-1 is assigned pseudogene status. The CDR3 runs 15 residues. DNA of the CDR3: TGTGCCAGCAGCGGCCGGGACAGGGGTCACACTGAAGCTTTCTTT. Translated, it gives CASSGRDRGHTEAFF.